The present TCR beta chain was sequenced within a study of CD8+CD57+ T cells in acquired aplastic anemia. About the study: Some 9.9 million reads were obtained on average for healthy donor CD4+ cells.

The CDR3 spans 17 residues. V was clipped by 4 bases and J by 9 bases, with 27 bases between them. Germline V gene sequence: CDR1 SGHTA, CDR2 FQGNSA. Notes on this clonotype: A much more abundant neighbour one base away suggests this may be a read error.

TCR beta VDJ and CDR3 profiling used genomic DNA as template. TCRdb reprocessed the reads with MiXCR, giving one entry per CDR3 protein. The sample lists some 410,000 distinct CDR3 sequences, 65% to 75% occurring once. The receptor's source is a human donor in good health, serving as a control. The chain links TRBV7-2 to TRBJ2-5; maybe TRBD2 (6 bases). Input material: sorted CD4+, CD8+, or CD8+CD57+ T cells (not recorded which) from PBMCs. CDR3 residues: CTSSWSGGDWGLRAQYF. The CDR3 nucleotides are TGTACCAGCAGCTGGTCGGGCGGGGACTGGGGCCTTAGGGCCCAGTACTTC. Together with reference TRBV7-2 and TRBJ2-5, the CDR3 gives the full variable domain: GAGVSQSPSNKVTEKGKDVELRCDPISGHTALYWYRQSLGQGLEFLIYFQGNSAPDKSGLPSDRFSAERTGGSVSTLTIQRTQQEDSAVYLCTSSWSGGDWGLRAQYFGPGTRLLVL.